Below, 24 T cell receptor beta chains from the same sample are listed, as sequenced in a study of blood T cell repertoires in COVID-19. Data came from immunoSEQ multiplex PCR; TCRdb stores just in-frame clones and leaves some out. Of tens of thousands of clones in the sample, around 85% were seen once. The sequenced material came from peripheral blood. The source is a man between 35 and 55 years old with acute or convalescent COVID-19.

The rearrangement joins TRBV4-1 to TRBJ2-7; D is uncertain. The CDR3 extends over 13 amino acids. The V end lost 0 bases, the J end lost 7 bases, and 10 bases lay between the germline ends. Germline values: CDR1 MGHRA, CDR2 YSYEKL. In DNA, the CDR3 is TGCGCCAGCAGCCAAGAAGTCCATCTAGAGCAGTACTTC. It translates to CASSQEVHLEQYF.

The CDR3 DNA sequence: TGTGCCAGCAGCCCACAGGGGGTGGGAGCCTACGAGCAGTACTTC. Residues: CASSPQGVGAYEQYF. The rearrangement links TRBV7-3 to TRBJ2-7; 8 nucleotides match TRBD1. V was clipped by 5 bases and J by 2 bases; unmatched bases: 8. The CDR3 has 15 amino acids. CDR1 is SGHTA and CDR2 is FQGTGA in the germline V gene.

This clone was observed once. V is TRBV19 and J is TRBJ1-5, with TRBD1 matching 7 bases. Germline loops: CDR1 LNHDA, CDR2 SQIVND (reference sequence). Losses at the gene ends were 3 bases for V and 9 bases for J; bases not matched to a gene: 8. The CDR3 spans 14 residues. In DNA, the CDR3 is TGTGCCAGTAGTATGGGACAGTCGTCAGGGCCCCAGCATTTT. Encoded protein: CASSMGQSSGPQHF.

The CDR3 DNA reads as TGCAGTGCTAAATCAGGGAGGGCTTTCTTT. It encodes CSAKSGRAFF. The gene calls are TRBV20-1 and TRBJ1-1; possible D gene TRBD1, 5 bases. CDR1 and CDR2 (germline): DFQATT, SNEGSKA (reference sequence). V was clipped by 4 bases and J by 11 bases, with 11 bases between them. This CDR3 has 10 amino acids.

The chain couples TRBV19 to TRBJ1-6; 8 bases map to TRBD1. V trimming: 4 bases; J trimming: 6 bases; junction bases outside the gene matches: 5. Per the germline V gene, CDR1 is LNHDA and CDR2 is SQIVND (reference sequence). The CDR3 is 15 amino acids. DNA of the CDR3: TGTGCCAGTAGTACCCAGGGGGCAGGTAATTCACCCCTCCACTTT. Protein: CASSTQGAGNSPLHF.

This clone was observed a few times. This chain links TRBV24-1 with TRBJ1-2; tentative D call: TRBD1 (6 bases). Trimming took 3 bases from V and 8 from J, leaving 12 bases between them. Germline CDR1 and CDR2: KGHDR and SFDVKD. The CDR3 consists of 13 residues. Here the CDR3 DNA reads TGTGCCACCAGTGATACAGGGAGTGGAGGCTACACCTTC. It encodes CATSDTGSGGYTF.

This sequence joins TRBV27 and TRBJ1-4, with D possibly matching TRBD1 (5 bases). The CDR3 length is 15 residues. Trimming left V 8 bases short and J 3 bases short, with 16 bases between. The germline gives CDR1 MNHEY, CDR2 SMNVEV (reference sequence). The CDR3 spells CASGQEGSANEKLFF. The CDR3 region has the DNA TGTGCCAGCGGTCAGGAGGGGTCAGCTAATGAAAAACTGTTTTTT.

The genes are TRBV30 and TRBJ2-7, with D possibly matching TRBD1 (6 bases). The length of the CDR3 is 11 residues. V dropped 2 bases and J dropped 12 bases, with 14 bases sitting between them. Germline V lookup: CDR1 GTSNPN, CDR2 SVGIG (reference sequence). DNA for the CDR3: TGTGCCTGGAGTCTAACAGGGTCCCTGTACTTC. It codes for CAWSLTGSLYF.

The rearrangement uses TRBV19 and TRBJ1-2; 7 bases align to TRBD1. V lost 8 bases, J lost 4 bases, and 10 bases stayed unmatched. This CDR3 has 14 amino acids. Germline-derived CDR1 and CDR2 are LNHDA and SQIVND (reference sequence). Here the CDR3 reads CASSREGQSYGYTF. DNA for the CDR3: TGTGCCAGTTCCCGAGAGGGACAGAGCTATGGCTACACCTTC.

V gene TRBV9 combines with J gene TRBJ2-5, with a possible D match to TRBD1 (7 bases). The CDR3 has 14 residues. Germline V gene data show CDR1 as SGDLS and CDR2 as YYNGEE. V lost 4 bases and J 4 bases, leaving 14 bases between the germline ends. The CDR3 spells CASSTDREAETQYF. As DNA, the CDR3 is TGTGCCAGCAGCACCGACAGGGAGGCAGAGACCCAGTACTTC.

The chain is built from TRBV7-2 and TRBJ1-2; a possible D gene is TRBD1 (5 bases). Germline CDR1 is SGHTA and CDR2 is FQGNSA. Trimming removed 1 base from V and 12 bases from J, with 18 bases in between. This CDR3 is 14 amino acids long. DNA for the CDR3: TGTGCCAGCAGCTTAGAATGGACGGAGGGGATTGACACCTTC. Translated: CASSLEWTEGIDTF.

The chain joins TRBV4-1 to TRBJ2-3; 10 bases are a match to TRBD2. CDR1 and CDR2 (germline): MGHRA, YSYEKL. V lost 0 bases and J lost 0; bases outside the gene matches: 9. This CDR3 has 19 residues. DNA of the CDR3: TGCGCCAGCAGCCAAGATGGGAGCGGGGGGGAACCTAGCACAGATACGCAGTATTTT. Translated, it gives CASSQDGSGGEPSTDTQYF.

This clone has only a few counts. The chain couples TRBV2 to TRBJ1-6; D not certain. The CDR3 sequence is 12 residues long. V lost 4 bases and J lost 13, with 11 bases in between. CDR1 is SNHLY, CDR2 FYNNEI, per germline. The CDR3, as DNA: TGTGCCAGCAGTGCTAATGAGAGGCCCCTCCACTTT. Translation gives CASSANERPLHF.

The genes are TRBV27 and TRBJ1-1; the D gene is possibly TRBD1 (5 bases). This CDR3 has 15 residues. V lost 0 bases, J lost 1 base, and 9 bases lay in between. Germline values: CDR1 MNHEY, CDR2 SMNVEV (reference sequence). CDR3: CASSLSGVANTEAFF. CDR3 bases: TGTGCCAGCAGTTTATCAGGGGTTGCGAACACTGAAGCTTTCTTT.

This clone occurred once. The chain links TRBV6-6 to TRBJ1-5; a weak D match, TRBD1 (6 bases). CDR1 is MNHNY and CDR2 is SVGAGI in the germline V gene (reference sequence). This CDR3 is 16 amino acids long. Trimming pared 2 bases from V and 3 bases from J, leaving 14 bases between. CDR3 residues: CASSYGAQGFNQPQHF. In DNA form, the CDR3 reads TGTGCCAGCAGTTACGGGGCGCAGGGGTTCAATCAGCCCCAGCATTTT.

This clone was counted once. The J gene is TRBJ1-3, the V gene TRBV6-5; D not resolved. Germline lookup yields CDR1 MNHEY and CDR2 SVGAGI. CDR3 size: 14 residues. V dropped 6 bases and J dropped 8 bases, with 17 bases sitting between them. CDR3 protein: CASRAPDGRDTIYF. The CDR3 region has the DNA TGTGCCAGCAGGGCACCCGACGGGCGGGACACCATATATTTT.

The chain couples TRBV6-6 to TRBJ1-1, with D possibly being TRBD1 (5 bases). V shed 6 bases and J shed 7 bases, with 9 bases lying between them. In germline, CDR1 is MNHNY, CDR2 SVGAGI (reference sequence). The CDR3 loop spans 11 amino acids. The CDR3 bases are TGTGCCAGCAGCCAGGGATTTGAAGCTTTCTTT. Residues: CASSQGFEAFF.

This clone was observed once. V and J are TRBV5-1 and TRBJ2-7; 7 bases are shared with TRBD1. The CDR3 covers 14 residues. Trimming took 1 base from V and 4 from J; bases not matched to a gene: 5. The germline V gene encodes CDR1 SGHRS and CDR2 YFSETQ. The CDR3 DNA follows: TGCGCCAGCAGCTTGCGACAGGGATTATACGAGCAGTACTTC. Protein product: CASSLRQGLYEQYF.

The chain has TRBV28 and TRBJ1-4, with D possibly matching TRBD1 (6 bases). CDR3 length equals 16 residues. CDR1 is MDHEN and CDR2 is SYDVKM in the germline V gene. Deletions cut 5 bases from V and 7 bases from J, with 20 bases between. CDR3 nucleotides: TGTGCCAGCAGTACAACTACCGGGACATGGGGTGAAAAACTGTTTTTT. Translation gives CASSTTTGTWGEKLFF.

This clone has more than one count but fewer than ten. The chain joins TRBV3-1 (or the pseudogene TRBV3-2) to TRBJ1-3; unclear D gene. Germline values: CDR1 LGHDT, CDR2 YNNKEL (reference sequence). The germline V and J ends were trimmed by 3 bases and 0 bases, with 18 bases remaining between them. This CDR3 contains 18 residues. Here the CDR3 reads CASSQGRGNSLSGNTIYF. Written as DNA, the CDR3 is TGTGCCAGCAGCCAGGGGAGAGGGAACAGCCTCTCTGGAAACACCATATATTTT.

As DNA, the CDR3 is TGTGCCAGTGACAGGGGGAACAGGGATTCACCCCTCCACTTT. It is translated as CASDRGNRDSPLHF. The rearrangement joins TRBV19 to TRBJ1-6; 9 bases fit TRBD1. Trimming took 8 bases from V and 8 from J; bases not matched to a gene: 7. Germline assignment: CDR1 LNHDA and CDR2 SQIVND (reference sequence). The CDR3 consists of 14 residues.

The rearrangement joins TRBV9 to TRBJ1-1; D possibly corresponds to TRBD1 (5 bases). Germline CDR1 reads SGDLS; CDR2 reads YYNGEE. This CDR3 has 14 amino acids. With 1 base removed from V and 11 bases from J, the gap between germline ends came to 18 bases. CDR3 sequence (DNA): TGTGCCAGCAGCGTACTTGATTTAACAGGCGAGGCTTTCTTT. It translates to CASSVLDLTGEAFF.

V gene TRBV6-5 combines with J gene TRBJ2-7, with TRBD2 identical over 8 bases. V trimming: 3 bases; J trimming: 2 bases; junction bases outside the gene matches: 6. Per germline, CDR1 MNHEY and CDR2 SVGAGI. The CDR3 has 15 residues. CDR3 loop: CASSYEAGAPYEQYF. DNA for the CDR3: TGTGCCAGCAGTTATGAAGCGGGGGCCCCCTACGAGCAGTACTTC.

In its sample, this clone was seen a few times. The V and J genes are TRBV2 and TRBJ2-2; D remains ambiguous. The CDR3 totals 15 residues. Trimming removed 1 base from V and 4 bases from J, with 10 bases in between. The germline V gene encodes CDR1 SNHLY and CDR2 FYNNEI. This CDR3 reads CASSEGGSSTGELFF. The CDR3 DNA reads TGTGCCAGCAGTGAAGGCGGTAGTAGCACCGGGGAGCTGTTTTTT.